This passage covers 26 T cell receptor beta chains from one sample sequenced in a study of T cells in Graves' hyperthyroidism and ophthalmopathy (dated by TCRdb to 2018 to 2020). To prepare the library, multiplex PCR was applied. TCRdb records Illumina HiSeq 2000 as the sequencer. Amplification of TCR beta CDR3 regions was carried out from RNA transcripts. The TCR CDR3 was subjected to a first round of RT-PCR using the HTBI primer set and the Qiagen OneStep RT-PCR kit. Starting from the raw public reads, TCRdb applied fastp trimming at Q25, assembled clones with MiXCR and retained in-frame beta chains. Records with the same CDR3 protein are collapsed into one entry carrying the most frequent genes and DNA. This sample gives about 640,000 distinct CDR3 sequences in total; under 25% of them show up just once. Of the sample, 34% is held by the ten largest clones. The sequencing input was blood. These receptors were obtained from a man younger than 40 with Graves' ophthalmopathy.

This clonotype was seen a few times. For the CDR3, the DNA is TGTGCCAGCAGTGAATTCGGGACAGGGCTATACAATGAGCAGTTCTTC. Translated, it gives CASSEFGTGLYNEQFF. This chain uses TRBV25-1 with TRBJ2-1; 9 nucleotides line up with TRBD1. The CDR3 contains 16 residues. Germline V gene data show CDR1 as MGHDK and CDR2 as SYGVNS. The junction had 5 bases not matched to a gene; V was cut back by 1 base and J by 4 bases.

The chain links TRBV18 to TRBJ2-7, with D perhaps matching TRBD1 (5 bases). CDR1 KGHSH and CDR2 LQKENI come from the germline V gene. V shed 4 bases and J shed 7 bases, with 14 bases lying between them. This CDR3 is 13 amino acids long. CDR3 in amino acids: CASSLQGSTEQYF. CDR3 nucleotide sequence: TGTGCCAGCTCACTCCAGGGTTCCACGGAGCAGTACTTC.

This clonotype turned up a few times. CDR3 DNA: TGCGCCAGCAGCTCCCCGGGTGGGACCGGGGAGCTGTTTTTT. Residues: CASSSPGGTGELFF. V is TRBV5-1 and J is TRBJ2-2; D gene ambiguous. Trimming left V 3 bases short and J 5 bases short, with 11 bases between. The germline V gene encodes CDR1 SGHRS and CDR2 YFSETQ. The CDR3 is 14 residues long.

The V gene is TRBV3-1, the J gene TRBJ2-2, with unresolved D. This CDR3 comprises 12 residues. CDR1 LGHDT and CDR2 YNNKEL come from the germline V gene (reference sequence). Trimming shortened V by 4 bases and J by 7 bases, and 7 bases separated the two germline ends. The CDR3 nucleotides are TGTGCCAGCAGCCCCTACATCGGGGAGCTGTTTTTT. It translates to CASSPYIGELFF.

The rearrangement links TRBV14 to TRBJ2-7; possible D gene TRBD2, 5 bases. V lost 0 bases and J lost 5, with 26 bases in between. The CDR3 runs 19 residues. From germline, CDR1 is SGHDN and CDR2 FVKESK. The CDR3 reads CASSQDSNLGLAAVNEQYF. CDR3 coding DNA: TGTGCCAGCAGCCAAGACTCCAACCTTGGACTTGCCGCGGTGAACGAGCAGTACTTC.

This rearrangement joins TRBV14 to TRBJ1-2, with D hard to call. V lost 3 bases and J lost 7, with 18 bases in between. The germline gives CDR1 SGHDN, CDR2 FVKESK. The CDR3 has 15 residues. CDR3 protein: CASSHLSTPGFGYTF. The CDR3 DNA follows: TGTGCCAGCAGCCATCTTTCCACCCCGGGATTTGGCTACACCTTC.

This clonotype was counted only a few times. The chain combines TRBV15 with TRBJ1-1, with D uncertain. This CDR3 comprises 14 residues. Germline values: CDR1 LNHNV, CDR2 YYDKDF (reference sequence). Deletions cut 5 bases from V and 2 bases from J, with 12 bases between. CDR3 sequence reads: CATSATTLNTEAFF. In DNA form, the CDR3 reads TGTGCCACCAGCGCTACTACGCTTAACACTGAAGCTTTCTTT.

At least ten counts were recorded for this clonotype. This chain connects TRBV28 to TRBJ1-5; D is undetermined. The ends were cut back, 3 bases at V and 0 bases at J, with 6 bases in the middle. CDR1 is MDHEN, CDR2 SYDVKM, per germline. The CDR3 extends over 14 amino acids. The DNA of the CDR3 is TGTGCCAGCAGTTTTCCTTATAGCAATCAGCCCCAGCATTTT. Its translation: CASSFPYSNQPQHF.

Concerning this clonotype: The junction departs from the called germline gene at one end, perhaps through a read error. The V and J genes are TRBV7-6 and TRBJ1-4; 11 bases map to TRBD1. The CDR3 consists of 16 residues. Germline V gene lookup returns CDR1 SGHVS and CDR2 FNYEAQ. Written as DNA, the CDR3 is TGTGCCAGCAGCTCGGGGCACGGGACAGGGGGTGAAAAACTATTTTTT. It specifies CASSSGHGTGGEKLFF.

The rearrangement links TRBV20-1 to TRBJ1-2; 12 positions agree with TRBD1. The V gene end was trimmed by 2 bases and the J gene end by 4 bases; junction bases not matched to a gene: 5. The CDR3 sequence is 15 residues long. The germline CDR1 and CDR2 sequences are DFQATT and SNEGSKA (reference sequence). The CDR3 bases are TGCAGTGCTAGACGAGGGACAGGGGGCTTCTATGGCTACACCTTC. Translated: CSARRGTGGFYGYTF.

In DNA, the CDR3 is TGTGCCAGCAGTCAGGGGCTAGGGGAGTTCTTC. Protein sequence: CASSQGLGEFF. This rearrangement joins TRBV27 to TRBJ2-1, with TRBD1 as a possible D gene (6 bases). Trimming cost V 5 bases and J 14 bases, with 13 bases left between them. The germline V gene encodes CDR1 MNHEY and CDR2 SMNVEV (reference sequence). The CDR3 contains 11 residues.

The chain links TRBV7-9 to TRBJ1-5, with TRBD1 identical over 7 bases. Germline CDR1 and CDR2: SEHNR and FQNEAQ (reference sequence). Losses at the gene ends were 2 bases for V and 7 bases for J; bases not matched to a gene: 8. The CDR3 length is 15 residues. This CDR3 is CASSLQRGGGQPQHF. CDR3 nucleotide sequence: TGTGCCAGCAGCTTACAAAGAGGGGGCGGGCAGCCCCAGCATTTT.

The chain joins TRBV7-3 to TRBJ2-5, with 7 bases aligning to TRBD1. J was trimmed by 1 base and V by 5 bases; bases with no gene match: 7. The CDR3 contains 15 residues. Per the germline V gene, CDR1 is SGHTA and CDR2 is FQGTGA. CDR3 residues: CASSPLGQIQETQYF. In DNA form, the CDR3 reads TGTGCCAGCAGCCCCCTGGGACAGATCCAAGAGACCCAGTACTTC.

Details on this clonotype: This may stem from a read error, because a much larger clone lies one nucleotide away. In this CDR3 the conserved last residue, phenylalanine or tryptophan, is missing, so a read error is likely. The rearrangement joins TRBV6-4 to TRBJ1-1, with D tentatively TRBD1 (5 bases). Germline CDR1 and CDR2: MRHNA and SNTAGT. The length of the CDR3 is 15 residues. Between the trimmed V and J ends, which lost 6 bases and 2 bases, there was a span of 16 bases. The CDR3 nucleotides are TGTGCCAGCAGCTCCACCAGGGCCTTCAACACTGAAGCTTTCTCT. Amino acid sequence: CASSSTRAFNTEAFS.

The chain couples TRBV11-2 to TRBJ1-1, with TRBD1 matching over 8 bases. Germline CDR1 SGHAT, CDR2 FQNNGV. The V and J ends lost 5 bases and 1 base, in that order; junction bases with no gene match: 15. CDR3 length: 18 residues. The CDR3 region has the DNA TGTGCCAGCAGCCTTCTCACAGGGGGACTAGGGCGGAACACTGAAGCTTTCTTT. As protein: CASSLLTGGLGRNTEAFF.

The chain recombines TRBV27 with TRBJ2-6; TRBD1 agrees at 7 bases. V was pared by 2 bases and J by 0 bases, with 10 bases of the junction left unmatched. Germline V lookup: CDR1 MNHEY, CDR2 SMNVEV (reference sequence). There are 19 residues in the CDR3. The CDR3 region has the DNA TGTGCCAGCAGTTTAGTGGGGGACAGCGTTTCCTCTGGGGCCAACGTCCTGACTTTC. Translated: CASSLVGDSVSSGANVLTF.

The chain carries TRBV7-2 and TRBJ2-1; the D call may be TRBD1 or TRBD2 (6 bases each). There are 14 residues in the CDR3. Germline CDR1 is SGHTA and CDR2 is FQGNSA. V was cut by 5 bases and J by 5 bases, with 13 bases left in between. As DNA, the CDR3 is TGTGCCAGCAGCCGAGGGGGGAACGACAATGAGCAGTTCTTC. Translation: CASSRGGNDNEQFF.

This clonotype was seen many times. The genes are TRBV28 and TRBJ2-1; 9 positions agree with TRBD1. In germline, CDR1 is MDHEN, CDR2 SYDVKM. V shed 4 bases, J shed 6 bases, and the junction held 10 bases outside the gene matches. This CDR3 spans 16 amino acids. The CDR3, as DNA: TGTGCCAGCAGTTCTCCGACAGGGGGAGGAGGCAATGAGCAGTTCTTC. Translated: CASSSPTGGGGNEQFF.

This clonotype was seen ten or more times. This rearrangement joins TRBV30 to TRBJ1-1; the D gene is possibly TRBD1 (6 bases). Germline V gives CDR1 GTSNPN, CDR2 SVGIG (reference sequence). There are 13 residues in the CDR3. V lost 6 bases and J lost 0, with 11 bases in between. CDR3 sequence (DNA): TGTGCCTGCGGACAGTCCATGAACACTGAAGCTTTCTTT. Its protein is CACGQSMNTEAFF.

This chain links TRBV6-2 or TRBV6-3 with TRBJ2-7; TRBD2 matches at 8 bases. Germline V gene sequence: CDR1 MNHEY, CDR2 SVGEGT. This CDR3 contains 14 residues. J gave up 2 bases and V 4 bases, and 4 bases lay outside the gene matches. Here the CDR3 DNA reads TGTGCCAGCAGTTCGGTAGCGGGGCCCTACGAGCAGTACTTC. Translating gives CASSSVAGPYEQYF.

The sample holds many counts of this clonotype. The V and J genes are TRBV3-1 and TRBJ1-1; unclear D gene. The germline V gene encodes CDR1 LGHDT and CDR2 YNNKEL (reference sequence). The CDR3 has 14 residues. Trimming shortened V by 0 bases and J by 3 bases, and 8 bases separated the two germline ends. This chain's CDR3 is CASSQDPSYTEAFF. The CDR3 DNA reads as TGTGCCAGCAGCCAAGACCCAAGTTACACTGAAGCTTTCTTT. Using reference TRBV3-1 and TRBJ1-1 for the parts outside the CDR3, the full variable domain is DTAVSQTPKYLVTQMGNDKSIKCEQNLGHDTMYWYKQDSKKFLKIMFSYNNKELIINETVPNRFSPKSPDKAHLNLHINSLELGDSAVYFCASSQDPSYTEAFFGQGTRLTVV.

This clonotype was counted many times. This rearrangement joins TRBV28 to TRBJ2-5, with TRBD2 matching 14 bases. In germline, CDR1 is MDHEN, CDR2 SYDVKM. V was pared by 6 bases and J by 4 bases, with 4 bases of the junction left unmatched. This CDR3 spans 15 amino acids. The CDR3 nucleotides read TGTGCCAGCAGCCAGGGACTAGCGGGAGCAGAGACCCAGTACTTC. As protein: CASSQGLAGAETQYF.

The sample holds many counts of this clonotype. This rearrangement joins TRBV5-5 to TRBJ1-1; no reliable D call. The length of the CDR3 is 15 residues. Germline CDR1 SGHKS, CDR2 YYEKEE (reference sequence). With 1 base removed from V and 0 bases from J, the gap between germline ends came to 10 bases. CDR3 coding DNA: TGTGCCAGCAGCTTGTTTCGCCAGTTGAACACTGAAGCTTTCTTT. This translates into CASSLFRQLNTEAFF.

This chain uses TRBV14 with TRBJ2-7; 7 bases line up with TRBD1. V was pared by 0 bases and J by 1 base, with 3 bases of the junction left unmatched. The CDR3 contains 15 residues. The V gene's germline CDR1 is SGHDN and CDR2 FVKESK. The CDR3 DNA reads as TGTGCCAGCAGCCAAGAGACGACAGGGTCCTACGAGCAGTACTTC. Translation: CASSQETTGSYEQYF.

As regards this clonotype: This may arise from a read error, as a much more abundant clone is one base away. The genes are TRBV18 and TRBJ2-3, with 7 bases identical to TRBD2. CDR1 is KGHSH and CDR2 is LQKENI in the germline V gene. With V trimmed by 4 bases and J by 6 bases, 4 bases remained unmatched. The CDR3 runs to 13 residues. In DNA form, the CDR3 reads TGTGCCAGCTCACTTACTAGCGTGGATACGCAGTATTTT. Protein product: CASSLTSVDTQYF. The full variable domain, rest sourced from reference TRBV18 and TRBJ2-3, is NAGVMQNPRHLVRRRGQEARLRCSPMKGHSHVYWYRQLPEEGLKFMVYLQKENIIDESGMPKERFSAEFPKEGPSILRIQQVVRGDSAAYFCASSLTSVDTQYFGPGTRLTVL.

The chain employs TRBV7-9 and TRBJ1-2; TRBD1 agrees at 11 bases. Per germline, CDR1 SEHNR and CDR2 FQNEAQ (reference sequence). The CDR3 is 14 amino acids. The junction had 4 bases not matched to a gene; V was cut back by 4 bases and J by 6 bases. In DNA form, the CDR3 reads TGTGCCAGCAGCTCGGAGGACAGGGGGCATGGCTACACCTTC. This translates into CASSSEDRGHGYTF.